The clone carrying this T cell receptor (beta chain) occurred a few times. The antigen is not known. TCRdb re-derived calls from the 5' RACE reads in MiXCR, one entry per CDR3 protein. This sample has approximately 300,000 distinct CDR3 sequences, with roughly 8.6% found just once. The data derive from a study of identical twins. Study-level findings and limits: The same donors were not followed; conclusions instead depended on cross-sectional statistical analysis.

The germline V gene has CDR1 SEHNR and CDR2 FQNEAQ (reference sequence). Trimming stripped 3 bases from V and 0 bases from J, with 12 bases between. There are 15 residues in the CDR3. The data were also submitted as part of a second study, on yellow fever vaccine responses in identical twins.

The material sequenced was CD8+ T cells sorted from blood. The rearrangement joins TRBV7-9 to TRBJ2-7; the D gene is possibly TRBD2 (6 bases). The clonotype comes from a woman aged 18-29 years in good health. CDR3 sequence reads: CASSFSGDHSYEQYF. Here the CDR3 DNA reads TGTGCCAGCAGCTTTTCGGGGGACCACTCCTACGAGCAGTACTTC.